What follows are 11 T cell receptor beta chains derived from one specimen sequenced in a study of blood T cell repertoires in COVID-19. Sequencing was performed with immunoSEQ multiplex PCR; in TCRdb, only in-frame clones are kept and a portion is missing. The sample yields about 170,000 clones, 88% seen once. Sequenced material: peripheral blood. These receptors were collected from a man in his forties or fifties who had recovered from COVID-19.

The V call is TRBV19, the J call TRBJ2-3, with D unresolved. The CDR3 runs 13 residues. Between the trimmed V and J ends, which lost 3 bases and 2 bases, there was a span of 6 bases. Germline V lookup: CDR1 LNHDA, CDR2 SQIVND (reference sequence). The CDR3 is CASSIIHTDTQYF. DNA of the CDR3: TGTGCCAGTAGTATCATCCACACAGATACGCAGTATTTT.

V gene TRBV30 combines with J gene TRBJ2-1, with 8 bases aligning to TRBD2. CDR1 is GTSNPN, CDR2 SVGIG, per germline (reference sequence). The V segment lost 3 bases and the J segment 6 bases; nucleotides outside the gene matches: 10. The CDR3 loop spans 15 amino acids. The CDR3 DNA follows: TGTGCCTGGAGGAAGTTTAGCGGGAAGGGCAATGAGCAGTTCTTC. Translated, it gives CAWRKFSGKGNEQFF.

This chain connects TRBV9 to TRBJ2-7; 12 bases line up with TRBD1. The germline V gene has CDR1 SGDLS and CDR2 YYNGEE. V lost 4 bases to trimming and J lost 4 bases; unmatched junction nucleotides: 9. This CDR3 is 16 amino acids long. The CDR3 coding sequence is TGTGCCAGCAGCCACCTTCCGGGACAGGGGGCTTACGAGCAGTACTTC. This gives the protein CASSHLPGQGAYEQYF.

This chain connects TRBV7-2 to TRBJ1-6, with D unresolved. This CDR3 spans 15 amino acids. Per the germline V gene, CDR1 is SGHTA and CDR2 is FQGNSA. The V end was cut by 1 base, the J end by 8 bases, with 12 bases between. The CDR3 DNA is TGTGCCAGCAGCTTAGATCGGGGTGCGGATTCACCCCTCCACTTT. Translation gives CASSLDRGADSPLHF.

This chain links TRBV3-1 (or the pseudogene TRBV3-2) with TRBJ2-2; 7 bases fit TRBD1. CDR1 is LGHDT and CDR2 is YNNKEL in the germline V gene (reference sequence). The junction had 3 bases not matched to a gene; V was cut back by 4 bases and J by 7 bases. CDR3 size: 13 residues. The CDR3: CASSLTGFGELFF. The CDR3, as DNA: TGTGCCAGCAGCCTGACAGGGTTCGGGGAGCTGTTTTTT.

This chain connects TRBV5-4 to TRBJ1-2; 9 nucleotides line up with TRBD1. Germline V gene data show CDR1 as SGHNT and CDR2 as YYREEE (reference sequence). V shed 2 bases, J shed 8 bases, and the junction held 7 bases outside the gene matches. This CDR3 comprises 14 residues. CDR3 region: CASSLGQGSEGYTF. CDR3 coding DNA: TGTGCCAGCAGCTTAGGACAGGGGAGCGAGGGCTACACCTTC.

In its sample, this clone was seen many times. This chain links TRBV7-3 with TRBJ2-1, with 7 bases aligning to TRBD2. From germline, CDR1 is SGHTA and CDR2 FQGTGA. The ends lost 5 bases at V and 5 bases at J; junction bases unmatched: 3. The CDR3 sequence is 13 residues long. Written as DNA, the CDR3 is TGTGCCAGCAGCACCGGGACTAACAATGAGCAGTTCTTC. Its translation is CASSTGTNNEQFF.

This rearrangement joins TRBV7-2 to TRBJ2-5, with D perhaps matching TRBD2 (7 bases). Germline V gives CDR1 SGHTA, CDR2 FQGNSA. The V end was cut by 1 base, the J end by 5 bases, with 14 bases between. This CDR3 comprises 15 residues. The CDR3 loop reads CASSLVGGPRETQYF. For the CDR3, the DNA is TGTGCCAGCAGCTTAGTCGGGGGGCCCCGGGAGACCCAGTACTTC.

The chain uses TRBV11-2 and TRBJ1-6, with 7 nucleotides matching TRBD1. This CDR3 is built from 17 residues. With 2 bases clipped from V and 3 bases from J, the junction kept 7 bases outside the gene matches. CDR1 SGHAT and CDR2 FQNNGV come from the germline V gene. The CDR3 sequence is CASSLSEGAGYNSPLHF. The CDR3 region has the DNA TGTGCCAGCAGCTTATCAGAGGGGGCCGGCTATAATTCACCCCTCCACTTT. The whole variable domain, remainder taken from reference TRBV11-2 and TRBJ1-6, is EAGVAQSPRYKIIEKRQSVAFWCNPISGHATLYWYQQILGQGPKLLIQFQNNGVVDDSQLPKDRFSAERLKGVDSTLKIQPAKLEDSAVYLCASSLSEGAGYNSPLHFGNGTRLTVT.

The chain combines TRBV3-1 (or the pseudogene TRBV3-2) with TRBJ2-3; TRBD2 matches at 13 bases. Trimming at V came to 4 bases and at J to 4 bases, leaving 8 bases not matched to a gene. This CDR3 spans 17 amino acids. In germline, CDR1 is LGHDT, CDR2 YNNKEL (reference sequence). The CDR3 sequence: CASSLRTSGSGADTQYF. CDR3 nucleotides: TGTGCCAGCAGCCTACGGACTAGCGGGAGTGGAGCAGATACGCAGTATTTT.

The sample holds one count of this clone. CDR3: CSVAGGPTDTQYF. The CDR3 coding sequence is TGCAGCGTTGCAGGGGGCCCGACAGATACGCAGTATTTT. The chain has TRBV29-1 and TRBJ2-3; 8 bases are shared with TRBD1. CDR1 and CDR2 from the germline V gene are SQVTM and ANQGSEA. The trim removed 4 bases at V and 3 bases at J, leaving 3 bases unmatched. CDR3 length: 13 residues.